Each of the 4 T cell receptor beta chains below was sequenced from the same sample in a study of blood T cell repertoires in COVID-19. Produced via immunoSEQ multiplex PCR; TCRdb's table is partial and in-frame only. The data contain over 350,000 clones, roughly 88% of them singletons. The sequencing sample was made of peripheral blood. The receptors derive from a woman younger than 45 with active or convalescent COVID-19.

The chain employs TRBV27 and TRBJ1-2, with TRBD1 identical over 9 bases. This CDR3 contains 15 residues. Germline V gene sequence: CDR1 MNHEY, CDR2 SMNVEV (reference sequence). Trimming removed 3 bases from V and 6 bases from J; junction bases left unmatched: 8. The CDR3: CASSFIPDRGHGYTF. The CDR3 DNA is TGTGCCAGCAGTTTTATCCCGGACAGGGGTCATGGCTACACCTTC.

This chain uses TRBV18 with TRBJ1-2, with TRBD1 matching over 8 bases. The germline V gene has CDR1 KGHSH and CDR2 LQKENI. CDR3 length: 14 amino acids. Trimming took 3 bases from V and 3 from J; bases not matched to a gene: 3. The CDR3 DNA is TGTGCCAGCTCACCCCTGGGACAGGACTATGGCTACACCTTC. Translating it yields CASSPLGQDYGYTF.

The rearrangement links TRBV10-3 to TRBJ1-2; 8 positions match TRBD1. Germline trimming cut 6 bases from V and 7 bases from J; bases unmatched to any gene: 4. Germline V gives CDR1 ENHRY, CDR2 SYGVKD. CDR3 length: 12 residues. The CDR3 nucleotides read TGTGCCATCAGCTCAGGGGGCTTTGGCTACACCTTC. Protein: CAISSGGFGYTF.

This chain joins TRBV9 and TRBJ1-1, with unresolved D. V was clipped by 4 bases and J by 0 bases, with 19 bases between them. There are 17 residues in the CDR3. Germline-derived CDR1 and CDR2 are SGDLS and YYNGEE. CDR3 nucleotides: TGTGCCAGCAGCCTCCATCTCGGAGGGCAGATGAACACTGAAGCTTTCTTT. Translation: CASSLHLGGQMNTEAFF.